The next 21 T cell receptor beta chains were all read from a single sample in a study of cytomegalovirus exposure and HLA in healthy donors. Use of 60 Vbeta and 13 Jbeta primers characterized the PCR. Sequencing used immunoSEQ multiplex PCR; TCRdb keeps in-frame clones, though not all of them. The sample consists of 130,000 to 150,000 clones, 78% of them appearing once. Sequenced: PBMCs. Every receptor here comes from a male donor in good health and CMV-seronegative.

The rearrangement links TRBV7-8 to TRBJ1-1; a possible D gene is TRBD1 (6 bases). V lost 7 bases to trimming and J lost 3 bases, with 15 bases between them. There are 14 residues in the CDR3. Germline loops: CDR1 SGHVS, CDR2 FQNEAQ. CDR3: CASTYIEGDTEAFF. In DNA, the CDR3 is TGTGCCAGCACATACATAGAGGGGGACACTGAAGCTTTCTTT.

The chain has TRBV30 and TRBJ2-3, with D perhaps matching TRBD2 (5 bases). The CDR3 runs to 15 residues. CDR1 and CDR2 from the germline V gene are GTSNPN and SVGIG (reference sequence). The V and J ends lost 0 bases and 2 bases respectively, with 12 bases between them. The CDR3 is CAWSVGSGNTDTQYF. Written as DNA, the CDR3 is TGTGCCTGGAGTGTAGGAAGCGGAAACACAGATACGCAGTATTTT.

The V and J genes are TRBV7-9 and TRBJ2-1; 10 positions match TRBD2. With V trimmed by 2 bases and J by 9 bases, 7 bases remained unmatched. CDR1 and CDR2 from the germline V gene are SEHNR and FQNEAQ (reference sequence). CDR3 size: 15 residues. DNA for the CDR3: TGTGCCAGCAGCTTATACCTAGCGGGAGAAGGTGAGCAGTTCTTC. Translation gives CASSLYLAGEGEQFF.

Only a few counts were recorded for this clone. The J gene is TRBJ1-1, the V gene TRBV2; 7 nucleotides match TRBD1. The CDR3 spans 14 residues. Germline CDR1 reads SNHLY; CDR2 reads FYNNEI. Trimming at V came to 1 base and at J to 1 base, leaving 0 bases not matched to a gene. The CDR3, as DNA: TGTGCCAGCAGTGAAGGGACAGGGAACACTGAAGCTTTCTTT. Its translation is CASSEGTGNTEAFF.

Only one count was recorded for this clone. This chain joins TRBV9 and TRBJ1-2, with D possibly TRBD1 on 5 matching bases. The CDR3 is 14 residues long. The germline gives CDR1 SGDLS, CDR2 YYNGEE. V lost 4 bases to trimming and J lost 2 bases, with 12 bases between them. CDR3 nucleotide sequence: TGTGCCAGCAGCCCACCAGACAGAAACTATGGCTACACCTTC. Protein sequence: CASSPPDRNYGYTF.

The sample holds a few counts of this clone. A read error may account for a junction end that differs from germline. The J gene is TRBJ1-2, the V gene TRBV5-1; D not resolved. This CDR3 has 13 amino acids. The germline V gene encodes CDR1 SGHRS and CDR2 YFSETQ. The CDR3 DNA is TGCGCCAGCAGCTTGGAGGCGGGAAGTGGCTACCCCTTC. This sequence encodes CASSLEAGSGYPF. Full variable domain (outside the CDR3, taken from reference TRBV5-1 and TRBJ1-2): KAGVTQTPRYLIKTRGQQVTLSCSPISGHRSVSWYQQTPGQGLQFLFEYFSETQRNKGNFPGRFSGRQFSNSRSEMNVSTLELGDSALYLCASSLEAGSGYPFGSGTRLTVV.

This sequence joins TRBV4-1 and TRBJ1-5; TRBD1 agrees at 9 bases. This CDR3 contains 15 residues. Per germline, CDR1 MGHRA and CDR2 YSYEKL. The V and J ends lost 4 bases and 5 bases, in that order; junction bases with no gene match: 6. The CDR3 sequence is CASSPGDRDDQPQHF. The CDR3 nucleotides are TGCGCCAGCAGCCCGGGGGACAGGGACGATCAGCCCCAGCATTTT.

This chain connects TRBV6-5 to TRBJ1-4, with 8 bases fitting TRBD1. After removal of 0 bases from V and 5 bases from J, the junction contained 5 bases not matched to a gene. Germline CDR1 is MNHEY and CDR2 is SVGAGI. This CDR3 has 16 residues. The DNA for the CDR3 is TGTGCCAGCAGTTACTCTCCGGGACAGGTGAATGAAAAACTGTTTTTT. Translated: CASSYSPGQVNEKLFF.

The chain employs TRBV5-1 and TRBJ2-1, with TRBD2 identical over 9 bases. Germline CDR1 reads SGHRS; CDR2 reads YFSETQ. Germline trimming cut 6 bases from V and 6 bases from J; bases unmatched to any gene: 7. This CDR3 spans 14 amino acids. The CDR3 reads CASTLGGRANEQFF. The CDR3 DNA follows: TGCGCCAGCACCCTTGGCGGGAGGGCCAATGAGCAGTTCTTC.

The genes are TRBV7-9 and TRBJ1-2; D might be TRBD1 (6 bases). The CDR3 covers 14 residues. Germline V gene sequence: CDR1 SEHNR, CDR2 FQNEAQ (reference sequence). Trimming cost V 3 bases and J 5 bases, with 13 bases left between them. CDR3 protein: CASSFTGQRYGYTF. CDR3 sequence (DNA): TGTGCCAGCAGCTTCACAGGACAGCGTTATGGCTACACCTTC.

This chain joins TRBV6-6 and TRBJ1-1; weak D call: TRBD1 (6 bases). The CDR3 runs 14 residues. The ends were cut back, 4 bases at V and 1 base at J, with 10 bases in the middle. Germline assignment: CDR1 MNHNY and CDR2 SVGAGI (reference sequence). The CDR3 sequence is CASSSYRANTEAFF. Written as DNA, the CDR3 is TGTGCCAGCAGTTCCTACAGGGCGAACACTGAAGCTTTCTTT.

The table lists this clone with a count of one. V usage is TRBV19 and J usage is TRBJ1-2; D perhaps matches TRBD1 (5 bases). V lost 3 bases and J 6 bases, leaving 11 bases between the germline ends. The CDR3 length is 13 residues. The germline CDR1 and CDR2 sequences are LNHDA and SQIVND (reference sequence). The CDR3 DNA sequence: TGTGCCAGTAGTATTCAGACAGTACATGGCTACACCTTC. As protein: CASSIQTVHGYTF.

The gene calls are TRBV27 and TRBJ2-2, with D perhaps TRBD2 (6 bases). This CDR3 is 13 amino acids long. The V and J ends lost 6 bases and 6 bases respectively, with 11 bases between them. CDR1 is MNHEY, CDR2 SMNVEV, per germline (reference sequence). CDR3 loop: CASSTSLAGELFF. The DNA of the CDR3 is TGTGCCAGCAGCACTAGCCTGGCCGGGGAGCTGTTTTTT.

The chain recombines TRBV30 with TRBJ2-1, with D possibly matching TRBD1 (6 bases). Germline values: CDR1 GTSNPN, CDR2 SVGIG (reference sequence). CDR3 size: 14 residues. V shed 3 bases and J shed 0 bases, with 9 bases lying between them. CDR3 in amino acids: CAWRQGSSYNEQFF. The CDR3 region has the DNA TGTGCCTGGAGACAGGGCAGCTCCTACAATGAGCAGTTCTTC.

This chain links TRBV7-3 with TRBJ2-1; maybe TRBD2 (6 bases). This CDR3 comprises 12 residues. Trimming shortened V by 4 bases and J by 7 bases, and 8 bases separated the two germline ends. Germline V gives CDR1 SGHTA, CDR2 FQGTGA. This CDR3 is CASSSGGNEQFF. The CDR3 bases are TGTGCCAGCAGCTCCGGGGGTAATGAGCAGTTCTTC.

About this clone itself: Other DNA sequences in the sample encode the same CDR3. This sequence joins TRBV15 and TRBJ2-7, with D perhaps matching TRBD2 (5 bases). Germline CDR1 reads LNHNV; CDR2 reads YYDKDF (reference sequence). Trimming removed 3 bases at V and 0 bases at J, with 9 bases between. This CDR3 is 14 amino acids long. The DNA of the CDR3 is TGTGCCACCAGCAGGTCTGGGAGCTCCTACGAGCAGTACTTC. Translated, it gives CATSRSGSSYEQYF.

CDR3 coding DNA: TGTGCCAGTAGAAGACAGGGGAGCTCCTACGAGCAGTACTTC. It yields the protein CASRRQGSSYEQYF. The V and J genes are TRBV19 and TRBJ2-5; TRBD1 agrees at 8 bases. The assigned J gene may be wrong: the sequence end matches TRBJ2-7 better. Per germline, CDR1 LNHDA and CDR2 SQIVND (reference sequence). CDR3 size: 14 residues.

The chain has TRBV27 and TRBJ2-1; TRBD1 aligns across 8 bases. This CDR3 is 14 amino acids long. The germline V gene encodes CDR1 MNHEY and CDR2 SMNVEV (reference sequence). V gave up 3 bases and J gave up 8 bases; unmatched junction bases: 6. CDR3 sequence reads: CASSFPDRAHEQFF. In DNA, the CDR3 is TGTGCCAGCAGTTTCCCGGACAGGGCGCATGAGCAGTTCTTC.

The chain combines TRBV6-6 with TRBJ2-1; D possibly corresponds to TRBD1 (5 bases). The CDR3 is 15 residues long. CDR1 and CDR2 from the germline V gene are MNHNY and SVGAGI (reference sequence). V was trimmed by 5 bases and J by 0 bases, leaving 11 bases between them. DNA of the CDR3: TGTGCCAGCAGTGCTGACAGACCCTCCTACAATGAGCAGTTCTTC. This gives the protein CASSADRPSYNEQFF.

This chain joins TRBV6-4 and TRBJ2-2; no reliable D call. This CDR3 has 13 amino acids. Trimming pared 5 bases from V and 4 bases from J, leaving 8 bases between. The V gene's germline CDR1 is MRHNA and CDR2 SNTAGT. DNA of the CDR3: TGTGCCAGCAGTAATACGGGCACCGGGGAGCTGTTTTTT. It codes for CASSNTGTGELFF.

The chain couples TRBV9 to TRBJ2-2; 9 bases are a match to TRBD1. The CDR3 is 15 residues long. The V segment lost 3 bases and the J segment 5 bases; nucleotides outside the gene matches: 5. Looked up from germline, CDR1 is SGDLS and CDR2 is YYNGEE. The DNA for the CDR3 is TGTGCCAGCAGCGGGCCCGGGACAGGGACCGGGGAGCTGTTTTTT. Its protein product is CASSGPGTGTGELFF.